One sample yielded the 24 T cell receptor beta chains listed below, sequenced in a study of tumor-infiltrating lymphocytes in primary liver carcinoma. Unsorted bulk tissue (about 18-30 mg) underwent RNA and DNA co-extraction. Synthesis of TCR beta cDNA was carried out from approximately 0.55 ug total RNA with a constant-region primer. Researchers made the TCR beta libraries by running three nested multiplex PCR rounds with slightly modified ARM-PCR. Rounds one and two of PCR, each of roughly 10 cycles, were primed with TRBV1-TRBV30 forward primers and a C-beta reverse primer. Each CDR3 protein gets one entry after TCRdb re-called the multiplex PCR reads with MiXCR. The table has 100,000 to 120,000 distinct CDR3 sequences, roughly 80% seen once. Sequenced material: liver tumor tissue from sampling region 3. This sample's subset: tumor region T3, left-lateral pole. The receptors here all came from a man aged 35 to 55 with primary liver carcinoma and hepatitis B virus infection.

Details on this clonotype: One junction end does not reproduce the germline sequence, and a read error may be involved. The chain carries TRBV12-3 or TRBV12-4 and TRBJ2-3, with TRBD2 matching 7 bases. This CDR3 is built from 14 residues. CDR3 region: CASSHSGSTDTQYF. The CDR3 DNA reads as TGTGCCAGCAGTCATAGCGGGTCTACAGATACGCAATATTTT.

About this clonotype: An end of the junction differs from the germline gene, which may be a read error. The V and J genes are TRBV24-1 and TRBJ2-5, with 7 bases fitting TRBD1. The CDR3 totals 15 residues. In germline, CDR1 is KGHDR, CDR2 SFDVKD. CDR3 in amino acids: CVTSDPTGYGETQYF. Written as DNA, the CDR3 is TGTGTCACCAGTGACCCGACAGGGTATGGGGAGACCCAGTACTTC.

Concerning this clonotype itself: The CDR3 end shows no conserved phenylalanine or tryptophan, and so a read error is likely. The chain joins TRBV28 to TRBJ2-5; TRBD2 aligns across 11 bases. CDR1 and CDR2 (germline): MDHEN, SYDVKM. CDR3 length: 17 amino acids. The CDR3 nucleotides are TGTGTCAGAAGTCCGTTAGCGGGAGGGATGTACCAAGAGACCCAGTACTTA. Its translation: CVRSPLAGGMYQETQYL.

This clonotype occurred a few times. Possible read error: a much larger clone is one base away. The CDR3 end shows no conserved phenylalanine or tryptophan, and so a read error is likely. V and J are TRBV15 and TRBJ2-5, with D perhaps matching TRBD2 (5 bases). Germline lookup yields CDR1 LNHNV and CDR2 YYDKDF (reference sequence). The CDR3 extends over 13 amino acids. Deletions cut 6 bases from V and 4 bases from J, with 12 bases between. CDR3 coding DNA: TGTGCCACCAGTTATCAAGGAGGAGAGACCCAGTACATC. Its translation: CATSYQGGETQYI.

This clonotype is labeled medium-sized (0.01 to 0.1%). The chain employs TRBV29-1 and TRBJ2-3, with D possibly TRBD1 on 6 matching bases. The CDR3 sequence is 11 residues long. Trimming shortened V by 7 bases and J by 9 bases, and 14 bases separated the two germline ends. CDR1 is SQVTM, CDR2 ANQGSEA, per germline. The CDR3 sequence is CSGTQGSTQYF. The CDR3 DNA is TGCAGCGGAACCCAGGGGTCCACGCAGTATTTT.

Notes on this clonotype: An end of the junction does not agree with germline; a read error may underlie this. The gene calls are TRBV28 and TRBJ2-3, with a weak D call TRBD2 (5 bases). This CDR3 has 15 residues. Germline V CDR1 and CDR2: MDHEN, SYDVKM. Written as DNA, the CDR3 is TGTGTCAGCGGTCGCCTCCCGCAAAGCACAGATACGCAGTATTTT. This encodes CVSGRLPQSTDTQYF. The full variable domain, its missing parts supplied by reference TRBV28 and TRBJ2-3, is DVKVTQSSRYLVKRTGEKVFLECVQDMDHENMFWYRQDPGLGLRLIYFSYDVKMKEKGDIPEGYSVSREKKERFSLILESASTNQTSMYLCVSGRLPQSTDTQYFGPGTRLTVL.

About this clonotype: A read error may produce the germline difference seen at one junction end. V gene TRBV4-3 combines with J gene TRBJ1-6; possible D gene TRBD1, 5 bases. The germline V gene has CDR1 LGHNA and CDR2 YSLEER. The CDR3 runs to 16 residues. The CDR3 bases are TGCGCCAGTACCCCGGGCCGGGGCTCCTATAACTCACGCCTCCACTTT. Encoded protein: CASTPGRGSYNSRLHF.

The rearrangement uses TRBV20-1 and TRBJ2-7; 7 bases are shared with TRBD2. Germline-derived CDR1 and CDR2 are DFQATT and SNEGSKA (reference sequence). V shed 5 bases and J 3 bases; nucleotides not matched to a gene: 7. The CDR3 is made up of 13 amino acids. The CDR3 nucleotides read TGCAGTGCTCCTTACGGGAGGAACTACGAGCAGTACTTC. Amino acid sequence: CSAPYGRNYEQYF.

This clonotype was detected a few times. The chain has TRBV20-1 and TRBJ2-5; TRBD2 matches at 8 bases. V trimming: 4 bases; J trimming: 5 bases; junction bases outside the gene matches: 9. The CDR3 consists of 14 residues. Germline CDR1 DFQATT, CDR2 SNEGSKA (reference sequence). The CDR3 loop is CSAKRVSGVETQYF. The CDR3 region has the DNA TGCAGTGCTAAGAGAGTTAGCGGGGTCGAGACCCAGTACTTC.

Turning to this clonotype: Without the conserved terminal phenylalanine or tryptophan, this CDR3 likely stems from a read error. The chain links TRBV20-1 to TRBJ2-1; perhaps TRBD1 as D (6 bases). This CDR3 region has 15 residues. V lost 7 bases, J lost 8 bases, and 24 bases lay in between. Germline-derived CDR1 and CDR2 are DFQATT and SNEGSKA (reference sequence). CDR3 residues: CSVKDRLSHVHEQFS. The CDR3 DNA sequence: TGCAGTGTTAAGGACAGACTTTCCCACGTCCATGAGCAGTTCTCC.

As regards this clonotype: One end of the junction is discordant with germline, which a read error may explain. This chain connects TRBV11-1 to TRBJ2-7, with D possibly matching TRBD2 (6 bases). The germline V gene has CDR1 SGHAT and CDR2 FQDESV (reference sequence). The CDR3 covers 15 residues. Here the CDR3 DNA reads TGTGCCGGCAGCTTAACGGGATCGGGAGAATACGAGCAACACTTC. Protein product: CAGSLTGSGEYEQHF.

A note on this clonotype: Given a much more abundant clone one base away, this may be a read error. V usage is TRBV29-1 and J usage is TRBJ1-2; D gene unclear. Germline V gene data show CDR1 as SQVTM and CDR2 as ANQGSEA. This CDR3 comprises 14 residues. CDR3 sequence reads: CSIEVDGPGIGYTF. In DNA, the CDR3 is TGCAGCATTGAAGTCGACGGACCCGGTATTGGCTACACCTTC.

Note on this clonotype: One end of the junction is discordant with germline, which a read error may explain. DNA of the CDR3: TGTACCAGCAGCATGGGTGGAGACAGTGGCATCTCCCTCTCAGGGGCCAACGTCCTGACTTTC. Translating it yields CTSSMGGDSGISLSGANVLTF. The chain carries TRBV11-2 and TRBJ2-6; a possible D gene is TRBD1 (5 bases). Germline assignment: CDR1 SGHAT and CDR2 FQNNGV. This CDR3 region has 21 residues.

This clonotype occurred once. The chain joins TRBV4-2 to TRBJ2-7; D remains ambiguous. The CDR3 has 12 amino acids. Germline loops: CDR1 LGHNA, CDR2 YNFKEQ. The ends were cut back, 9 bases at V and 2 bases at J, with 11 bases in the middle. DNA for the CDR3: TGTGCCAGTAGTCAAGAGGCCTACGAGCAGTACTTC. Translation: CASSQEAYEQYF.

As regards this clonotype: One end of the junction is discordant with germline, which a read error may explain. The chain has TRBV5-4 and TRBJ2-1; no clear D. The CDR3 has 16 residues. Germline-derived CDR1 and CDR2 are SGHNT and YYREEE (reference sequence). This CDR3 reads CANSSTAANSYNEQFF. The CDR3, as DNA: TGTGCCAACAGCTCCACTGCGGCTAACTCCTACAATGAGCAGTTCTTC.

On this clonotype: Mismatch with germline at one junction end may stem from a read error. V is TRBV29-1 and J is TRBJ2-1; TRBD2 aligns across 7 bases. Germline-derived CDR1 and CDR2 are SQVTM and ANQGSEA. The length of the CDR3 is 15 residues. CDR3 in DNA: TGCAGCCTTGTCTTCCCGGGAGGAAGAGCGAATGAGCAGTCCTTC. This sequence encodes CSLVFPGGRANEQSF.

This chain connects TRBV6-1 to TRBJ2-3, with 7 positions matching TRBD2. Germline CDR1 MNHNS, CDR2 SASEGT. CDR3 length equals 14 residues. The J segment lost 4 bases and the V segment lost 3 bases, leaving 4 bases of the junction unmatched. CDR3 bases: TGTGCCAGCAGTGACAGAAGCGGGGCAGATACGCAGTATTTT. This translates into CASSDRSGADTQYF.

J is TRBJ2-3 and V is TRBV28, with D possibly being TRBD1 (5 bases). V lost 8 bases and J 7 bases, leaving 19 bases between the germline ends. The CDR3 runs to 14 residues. In germline, CDR1 is MDHEN, CDR2 SYDVKM. The CDR3 reads CASSKTVLTYTQYF. The CDR3 DNA reads as TGTGCCAGCTCTAAGACAGTACTGACATATACGCAGTATTTT.

Details on this clonotype: A read error is possible here, since a much larger clone lies one base away. This chain uses TRBV15 with TRBJ2-1; D is perhaps TRBD2 (6 bases). Germline assignment: CDR1 LNHNV and CDR2 YYDKDF (reference sequence). Trimming left V 0 bases short and J 5 bases short, with 11 bases between. The CDR3 has 15 residues. The chain's CDR3 is CATSRDWEAHNEQFF. CDR3 bases: TGTGCCACCAGCAGAGATTGGGAGGCGCACAATGAGCAGTTCTTC.

The rearrangement joins TRBV6-1 to TRBJ1-1; D perhaps matches TRBD1 (5 bases). This CDR3 has 13 residues. V was clipped by 6 bases and J by 6 bases, with 14 bases between them. Germline V gene sequence: CDR1 MNHNS, CDR2 SASEGT. This CDR3 reads CASRKGEVAEAFF. CDR3 bases: TGTGCCAGCAGGAAAGGGGAAGTTGCTGAAGCTTTCTTT.

CDR3 sequence: CSTSQRNYGYTF. Written as DNA, the CDR3 is TGCAGCACAAGTCAGCGCAACTATGGCTACACCTTC. This chain uses TRBV29-1 with TRBJ1-2; D remains unclear. The CDR3 length is 12 residues. The germline V gene encodes CDR1 SQVTM and CDR2 ANQGSEA. Trimming took off 8 bases at V and 2 bases at J, with 12 bases between the two ends. Drawing the rest from reference TRBV29-1 and TRBJ1-2, the complete variable domain is SAVISQKPSRDICQRGTSLTIQCQVDSQVTMMFWYRQQPGQSLTLIATANQGSEATYESGFVIDKFPISRPNLTFSTLTVSNMSPEDSSIYLCSTSQRNYGYTFGSGTRLTVV.

Of note for this clonotype: Likely a read error: the CDR3 ends without its conserved phenylalanine or tryptophan. V usage is TRBV28 and J usage is TRBJ1-1, with D possibly being TRBD1 (5 bases). Germline assignment: CDR1 MDHEN and CDR2 SYDVKM. The CDR3 extends over 14 amino acids. In DNA, the CDR3 is TGTACCAGCAGCCTACTGGGGGAGAACACTGAAGCTTTCTAT. Amino acids: CTSSLLGENTEAFY.

This clonotype was seen only once. As the CDR3 is not closed by the conserved phenylalanine or tryptophan, this likely results from a read error. The V and J genes are TRBV12-3 or TRBV12-4 and TRBJ2-5, with 7 positions matching TRBD2. The CDR3 length is 13 residues. CDR3: CVSSRSGTETQYI. CDR3 DNA: TGTGTCAGCAGCCGGAGCGGGACAGAGACCCAGTACATC.

Concerning this clonotype itself: The junction departs from the called germline gene at one end, perhaps through a read error. The J gene is TRBJ2-3, the V gene TRBV29-1; 7 bases fit TRBD1. The CDR3 runs to 15 residues. CDR1 is SQVTM and CDR2 is ANQGSEA in the germline V gene. CDR3 sequence: CSVELRNRGADTQYF. CDR3 coding DNA: TGCAGTGTTGAGTTGCGGAACAGGGGAGCAGATACGCAGTATTTT.